A selection of T cell receptor beta chains follows, all from one sample in a study of blood T cell repertoires in COVID-19. Assay: immunoSEQ multiplex PCR; the TCRdb copy retains only in-frame clones and omits some. The sample has around 140,000 clones, 65% to 90% seen once; the top ten hold around 8.2%. Sequencing input: peripheral blood. These receptors were taken from a human donor in a cohort sampled during active COVID-19. The conserved cysteine and the conserved F or W are not part of the CDR3 here.

TRBJ2-5,TRBV5-6,ASGRETQY
TRBJ2-3,TRBV27,ASSSGQDGTDTQY
TRBJ1-2,TRBV29-1,SVALTGNYGYT
TRBJ2-1,TRBV3-1/TRBV3-2,ASRPRTNPYNEQF
TRBJ2-5,TRBV18,ASAGTQQETQY
TRBJ2-7,TRBV9,ASSVQPTGTYEQY
TRBJ2-3,TRBV2,ASTLSLGTDTQY
TRBJ2-3,TRBV7-3,ASSFPGLASGTDTQY
TRBJ2-1,TRBV7-2,ASSSDRDTVKF
TRBJ2-5,TRBV7-3,ASSLPTCKPQETQY
TRBJ2-7,TRBV5-1,ASSEGTSGTPYEQY
TRBJ1-2,TRBV7-2,ASSLVSRVPDYGYT
TRBJ1-6,TRBV28,ASRTGGRYNSPLH
TRBJ2-7,TRBV7-9,ASSPNPGQMRSYEQY
TRBJ1-5,TRBV29-1,SAKWGVDQPQH
TRBJ2-5,TRBV9,ASSVGWTSGRGETQY
TRBJ1-3,TRBV5-5,ASSLDGQGANTIY
TRBJ1-2,TRBV6-2/TRBV6-3,ASSLQENYGYT
TRBJ2-6,TRBV19,ASSRESTSGANVLT
TRBJ2-4,TRBV9,ASSAAGDIQY
TRBJ2-4,TRBV12-3/TRBV12-4,ASSRETGNIQY
TRBJ1-2,TRBV7-9,ASSERGSNGYT
TRBJ1-4,TRBV14,ASSDNKIQGYNEKLF
TRBJ2-7,TRBV14,ASSRGRARSPYEQY
TRBJ2-3,TRBV24-1,ATSDQPGDTQY
TRBJ1-5,TRBV7-2,ASSLAGDQPQH
TRBJ2-1,TRBV7-6,ASSTRLAGNNEQF
TRBJ2-1,TRBV7-9,ASSPTGTYNEQF
TRBJ1-4,TRBV7-9,ASIAGTGGFEKLF
TRBJ1-1,TRBV28,ASSLLSGGEAF
TRBJ2-7,TRBV4-1,ASSQDRTGYPYEQY
TRBJ1-1,TRBV18,ASSLPDRANTEAF
TRBJ2-5,TRBV7-3,ASSLERVAGGETQY
TRBJ2-5,TRBV27,ASSTVAGRLQETQY
TRBJ2-3,TRBV5-1,ASSLGAGTDTQY
TRBJ1-2,TRBV27,ASSLTSASTGAHYGYT
TRBJ1-6,TRBV12-3/TRBV12-4,ASRDRESSPLH
TRBJ1-2,TRBV4-1,ASRPSEGADYGYT
TRBJ2-7,TRBV27,ASSWQGSRDEQY
TRBJ1-5,TRBV24-1,ATSGTTGVSNQPQH
TRBJ2-3,TRBV11-1,ASSLRAGSTDTQY
TRBJ2-2,TRBV19,ASSSQRGGTGELF
TRBJ1-1,TRBV28,ASSSPGDTEAF
TRBJ1-2,TRBV7-2,ASSSGAGGSGYT
TRBJ2-7,TRBV5-5,ASSLEASGSGGQY
TRBJ2-5,TRBV4-1,ASSRETSGRTETQY
TRBJ2-5,TRBV7-2,ASSFSRETQY
TRBJ2-7,TRBV18,ASSPTSGEYEQY
TRBJ2-7,TRBV6-1,ASSESGTGLYEQY
TRBJ2-7,TRBV7-9,ASSPRGGNTRALTYEQY
TRBJ1-2,TRBV4-2,ASSQEAVYGYT
TRBJ2-7,TRBV19,ASSIGHGSSYEQY
TRBJ1-3,TRBV6-5,ASSSGGADGNTIY
TRBJ2-7,TRBV21-1,ASSKYHIGRPDQPYEQY
TRBJ2-7,TRBV29-1,SVVGGKGTGDYEQY
TRBJ1-5,TRBV16,ASSQSGGARQPQH